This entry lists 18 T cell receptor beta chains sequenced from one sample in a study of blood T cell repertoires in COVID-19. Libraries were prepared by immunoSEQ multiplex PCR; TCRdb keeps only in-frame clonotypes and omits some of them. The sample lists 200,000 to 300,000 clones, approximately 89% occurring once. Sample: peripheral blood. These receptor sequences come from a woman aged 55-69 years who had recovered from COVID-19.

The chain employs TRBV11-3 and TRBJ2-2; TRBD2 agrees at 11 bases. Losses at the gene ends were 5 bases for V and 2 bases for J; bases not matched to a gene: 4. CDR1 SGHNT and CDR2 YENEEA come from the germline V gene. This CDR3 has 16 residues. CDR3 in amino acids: CASSHLAGGNTGELFF. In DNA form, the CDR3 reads TGTGCCAGCAGCCATCTAGCGGGGGGAAACACCGGGGAGCTGTTTTTT.

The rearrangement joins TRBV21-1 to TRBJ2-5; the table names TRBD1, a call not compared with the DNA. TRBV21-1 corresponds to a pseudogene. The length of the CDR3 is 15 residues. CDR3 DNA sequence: TGTGCCAGCAGCAGACGACAGGGTAATCAAGAGACCCAGTACTTC. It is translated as CASSRRQGNQETQYF.

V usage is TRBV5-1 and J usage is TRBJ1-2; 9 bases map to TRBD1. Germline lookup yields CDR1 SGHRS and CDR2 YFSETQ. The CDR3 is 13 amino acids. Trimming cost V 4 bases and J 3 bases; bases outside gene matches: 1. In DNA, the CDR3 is TGCGCCAGCAGCCGGACAGGGGACTATGGCTACACCTTC. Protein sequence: CASSRTGDYGYTF.

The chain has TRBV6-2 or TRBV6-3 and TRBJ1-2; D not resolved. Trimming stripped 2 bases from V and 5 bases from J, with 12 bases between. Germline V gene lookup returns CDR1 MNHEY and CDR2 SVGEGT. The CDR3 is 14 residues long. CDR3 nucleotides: TGTGCCAGCAGTTACGACTCGAGGATGTATGGCTACACCTTC. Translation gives CASSYDSRMYGYTF.

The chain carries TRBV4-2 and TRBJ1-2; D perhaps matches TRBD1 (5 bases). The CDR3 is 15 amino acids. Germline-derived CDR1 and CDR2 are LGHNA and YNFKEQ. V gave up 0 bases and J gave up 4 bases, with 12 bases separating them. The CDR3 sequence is CASSQDQAQGYGYTF. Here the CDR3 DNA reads TGTGCCAGCAGCCAAGACCAGGCTCAGGGCTATGGCTACACCTTC.

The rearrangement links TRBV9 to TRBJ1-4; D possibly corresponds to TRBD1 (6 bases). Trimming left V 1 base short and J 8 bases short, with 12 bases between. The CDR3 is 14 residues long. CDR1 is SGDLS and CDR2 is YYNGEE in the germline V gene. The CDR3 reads CASSVSGAQEKLFF. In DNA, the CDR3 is TGTGCCAGCAGCGTATCAGGGGCGCAGGAAAAACTGTTTTTT.

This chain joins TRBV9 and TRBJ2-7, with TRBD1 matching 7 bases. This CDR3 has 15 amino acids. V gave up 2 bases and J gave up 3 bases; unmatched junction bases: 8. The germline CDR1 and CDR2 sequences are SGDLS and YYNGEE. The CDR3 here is CASSVATGVNYEQYF. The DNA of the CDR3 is TGTGCCAGCAGCGTTGCAACAGGGGTTAACTACGAGCAGTACTTC.

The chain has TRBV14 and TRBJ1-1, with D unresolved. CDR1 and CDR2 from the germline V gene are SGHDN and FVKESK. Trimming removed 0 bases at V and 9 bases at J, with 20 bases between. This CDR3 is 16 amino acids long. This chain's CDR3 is CASSQDLGPWYMKAFF. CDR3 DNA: TGTGCCAGCAGCCAAGATCTGGGCCCCTGGTACATGAAAGCTTTCTTT.

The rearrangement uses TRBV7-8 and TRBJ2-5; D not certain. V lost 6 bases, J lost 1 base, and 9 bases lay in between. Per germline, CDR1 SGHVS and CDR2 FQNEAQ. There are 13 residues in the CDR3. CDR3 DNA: TGTGCCAGCAGTCGAACGGGCCAAGAGACCCAGTACTTC. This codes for CASSRTGQETQYF.

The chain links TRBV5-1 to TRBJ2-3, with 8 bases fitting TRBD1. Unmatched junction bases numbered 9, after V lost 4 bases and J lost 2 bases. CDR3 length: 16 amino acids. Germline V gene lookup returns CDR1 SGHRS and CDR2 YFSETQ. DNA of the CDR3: TGCGCCAGCAGCCGACAGGGGCCAATCCTCACAGATACGCAGTATTTT. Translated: CASSRQGPILTDTQYF.

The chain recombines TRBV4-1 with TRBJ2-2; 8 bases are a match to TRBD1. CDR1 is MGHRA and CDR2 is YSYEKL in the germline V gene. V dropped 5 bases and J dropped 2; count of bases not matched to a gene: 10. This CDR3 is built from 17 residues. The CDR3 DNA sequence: TGCGCCAGCAGCTATGGGACAGGCCCGACTAACACCGGGGAGCTGTTTTTT. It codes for CASSYGTGPTNTGELFF.

This chain's CDR3 is CASSATSGLGLYNEQFF. In DNA form, the CDR3 reads TGTGCCAGCAGCGCAACCTCGGGACTAGGTCTTTACAATGAGCAGTTCTTC. The rearrangement links TRBV7-3 to TRBJ2-1; TRBD2 matches 8 bases. The CDR3 totals 17 residues. Trimming took 5 bases from V and 4 from J; bases not matched to a gene: 13. Germline values: CDR1 SGHTA, CDR2 FQGTGA.

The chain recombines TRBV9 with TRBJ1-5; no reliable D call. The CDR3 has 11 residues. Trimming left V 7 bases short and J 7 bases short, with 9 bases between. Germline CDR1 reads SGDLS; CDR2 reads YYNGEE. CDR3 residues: CASGGGQPQHF. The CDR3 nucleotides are TGTGCCAGCGGCGGAGGGCAGCCCCAGCATTTT.

In DNA, the CDR3 is TGTGCCAGCAGTGTATCCCGACAAGAAAATCAGCCCCAGCATTTT. It specifies CASSVSRQENQPQHF. This chain uses TRBV2 with TRBJ1-5; D uncertain. Per germline, CDR1 SNHLY and CDR2 FYNNEI. This CDR3 is 15 amino acids long. With 4 bases removed from V and 4 bases from J, the gap between germline ends came to 14 bases.

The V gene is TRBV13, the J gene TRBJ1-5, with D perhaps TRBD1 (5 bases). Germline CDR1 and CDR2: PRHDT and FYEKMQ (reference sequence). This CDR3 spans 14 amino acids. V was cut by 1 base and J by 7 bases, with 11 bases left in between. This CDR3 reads CASSLAGGYQPQHF. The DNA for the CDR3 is TGTGCCAGCAGCTTAGCGGGGGGGTACCAGCCCCAGCATTTT.

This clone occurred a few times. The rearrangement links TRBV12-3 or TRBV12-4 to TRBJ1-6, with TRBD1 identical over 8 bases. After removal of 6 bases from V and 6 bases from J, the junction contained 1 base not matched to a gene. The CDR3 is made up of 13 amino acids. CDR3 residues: CASRGQGNSPLHF. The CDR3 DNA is TGTGCCAGCAGAGGACAGGGTAATTCACCCCTCCACTTT.

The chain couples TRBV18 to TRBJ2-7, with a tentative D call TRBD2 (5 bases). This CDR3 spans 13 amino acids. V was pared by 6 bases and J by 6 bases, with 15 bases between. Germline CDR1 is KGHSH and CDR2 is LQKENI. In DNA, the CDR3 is TGTGCCAGCTCCCGCAGTGGTGAGGGCGAGCAGTACTTC. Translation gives CASSRSGEGEQYF.

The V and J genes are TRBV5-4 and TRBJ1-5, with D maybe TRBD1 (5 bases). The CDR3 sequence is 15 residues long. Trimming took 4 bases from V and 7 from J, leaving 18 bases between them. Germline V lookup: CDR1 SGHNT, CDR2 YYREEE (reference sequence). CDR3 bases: TGTGCCAGCAGCAATGACGGGGGTTTGACGCAGCCCCAGCATTTT. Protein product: CASSNDGGLTQPQHF.